The present T cell receptor beta chain was sequenced within a study of blood T cell repertoires in COVID-19. This CDR3 region has 12 residues. V was pared by 5 bases and J by 6 bases, with 5 bases between. Germline lookup yields CDR1 MNHEY and CDR2 SMNVEV (reference sequence). The assay was immunoSEQ multiplex PCR, and TCRdb's table has in-frame clones only and misses some. The sample holds 90,000 to 120,000 clones, about 86% seen once. This clone occurred a few times. The receptor was derived from a woman between 50 and 59 years old who had recovered from COVID-19. The sample taken for sequencing was PBMCs or T cells enriched from blood (not recorded which). The rearrangement links TRBV27 to TRBJ1-6; D is uncertain. CDR3 sequence reads: CASSQLNSPLHF. In nucleotides, the CDR3 is TGTGCCAGCAGTCAACTTAATTCACCCCTCCACTTT.